One sample yielded the 14 T cell receptor beta chains listed below, sequenced in a study of prognosis after radiotherapy for stage I lung cancer. CDR3 of TCR beta was amplified from genomic DNA via a two-round multiplex PCR. Each TRBV and TRBJ gene had its own primer in the first PCR round. TCRdb reprocessed the multiplex PCR reads with MiXCR, giving one entry per CDR3 protein. Of about 35,000 distinct CDR3 sequences in the sample, 25% to 40% were seen once. Sequencing was performed on PBMCs, taken before or after stereotactic body radiation therapy (not recorded which). The origin of the receptors is a donor at least 50 years old with non-small cell lung cancer.

The chain links TRBV6-1 to TRBJ2-7, with 11 bases that match TRBD1. In germline, CDR1 is MNHNS, CDR2 SASEGT. The CDR3 has 14 residues. With 6 bases clipped from V and 6 bases from J, the junction kept 7 bases outside the gene matches. The CDR3, as DNA: TGTGCCAGCAGCTTCCCCGGGACAGGGGGCGAGCAGTACTTC. It yields the protein CASSFPGTGGEQYF.

In its sample, this clonotype was seen many times. This CDR3 is CASSQAGTGQFF. The DNA for the CDR3 is TGTGCCAGCAGCCAGGCTGGGACAGGACAGTTCTTC. The V call is TRBV3-1, the J call TRBJ2-1; 8 bases agree with TRBD1. V lost 3 bases, J lost 13 bases, and 5 bases stayed unmatched. Per germline, CDR1 LGHDT and CDR2 YNNKEL (reference sequence). This CDR3 comprises 12 residues.

The chain is built from TRBV19 and TRBJ2-7, with a weak D call TRBD2 (6 bases). Germline V CDR1 and CDR2: LNHDA, SQIVND (reference sequence). The length of the CDR3 is 13 residues. The ends were cut back, 6 bases at V and 4 bases at J, with 13 bases in the middle. The CDR3 sequence: CASSRGAGYEQYF. The CDR3 bases are TGTGCCAGTAGCCGCGGGGCCGGGTACGAGCAGTACTTC.

This clonotype has ten or more counts. The rearrangement uses TRBV19 and TRBJ2-2; 10 bases agree with TRBD1. This CDR3 has 17 residues. The germline V gene has CDR1 LNHDA and CDR2 SQIVND (reference sequence). Germline trimming cut 2 bases from V and 7 bases from J; bases unmatched to any gene: 10. The CDR3 here is CASSIRRDRGLGGELFF. The DNA of the CDR3 is TGTGCCAGTAGTATAAGGAGGGACAGGGGCCTGGGCGGGGAGCTGTTTTTT.

Many counts were recorded for this clonotype. The chain employs TRBV18 and TRBJ2-7; 11 nucleotides line up with TRBD2. With V trimmed by 6 bases and J by 3 bases, 1 base remained unmatched. The CDR3 length is 13 residues. Germline loops: CDR1 KGHSH, CDR2 LQKENI. CDR3 coding DNA: TGTGCCAGCTCGGGGACTAGCGGCTACGAGCAGTACTTC. As protein: CASSGTSGYEQYF.

This clonotype was counted ten times or more. The gene calls are TRBV7-3 and TRBJ1-1; D perhaps matches TRBD1 (5 bases). Germline-derived CDR1 and CDR2 are SGHTA and FQGTGA. The V end lost 0 bases, the J end lost 6 bases, and 11 bases lay between the germline ends. CDR3 length equals 14 residues. The CDR3 DNA reads as TGTGCCAGCAGCTTAACCGCGGGGGGTCCTGAAGCTTTCTTT. Its translation is CASSLTAGGPEAFF.

This clonotype was recorded at least ten times. The CDR3 DNA reads as TGCAGTGCTAGCCGACAGGGTCGAAAGCAGCCCCAGCATTTT. The encoded protein is CSASRQGRKQPQHF. The chain combines TRBV20-1 with TRBJ1-5, with 7 bases matching TRBD1. V was pared by 3 bases and J by 7 bases, with 9 bases of the junction left unmatched. From germline, CDR1 is DFQATT and CDR2 SNEGSKA (reference sequence). CDR3 length: 14 amino acids.

This chain uses TRBV6-1 with TRBJ1-5; the D is unclear. The CDR3 is made up of 13 amino acids. Trimming took off 2 bases at V and 7 bases at J, with 9 bases between the two ends. The germline CDR1 and CDR2 sequences are MNHNS and SASEGT. CDR3 in DNA: TGTGCCAGCAGTGAAAGCTCCGGCCAGCCCCAGCATTTT. Amino acid sequence: CASSESSGQPQHF.

The sample holds many counts of this clonotype. This sequence joins TRBV20-1 and TRBJ2-3; 8 positions agree with TRBD2. This CDR3 region has 16 residues. Trimming removed 3 bases from V and 4 bases from J; junction bases left unmatched: 12. CDR1 and CDR2 from the germline V gene are DFQATT and SNEGSKA (reference sequence). In DNA form, the CDR3 reads TGCAGTGCTAGCCCAAAACTAGCGGTTAGCGCAGATACGCAGTATTTT. Protein product: CSASPKLAVSADTQYF.

For this clonotype: The junction departs from the called germline gene at one end, perhaps through a read error. V gene TRBV6-2 or TRBV6-3 combines with J gene TRBJ2-6; 7 nucleotides align to TRBD1. The CDR3 loop spans 19 amino acids. Germline CDR1 is MNHEY and CDR2 is SVGEGT. CDR3 sequence reads: CASSRKGQVALSGTNVLTF. In nucleotides, the CDR3 is TGTGCCAGCAGCCGGAAAGGACAGGTGGCTCTCTCTGGGACCAACGTCCTGACTTTC.

This clonotype was seen ten or more times. The rearrangement joins TRBV11-2 to TRBJ2-4; D possibly matches TRBD1 or TRBD2 (5 bases each). From germline, CDR1 is SGHAT and CDR2 FQNNGV. The V and J ends lost 3 bases and 9 bases respectively, with 27 bases between them. The CDR3 sequence is 18 residues long. The CDR3: CASSFDSLLGVGRGIQYF. The CDR3 DNA reads as TGTGCCAGCAGCTTCGACAGCCTACTAGGGGTTGGGAGAGGCATTCAGTACTTC.

A single count supports this clonotype. One end of the junction fails to match germline, which may point to a read error. V is TRBV6-2 or TRBV6-3 and J is TRBJ2-7, with a tentative D call TRBD1 (5 bases). The CDR3 runs 15 residues. Per germline, CDR1 MNHEY and CDR2 SVGEGT. This CDR3 reads CASSAGHQRTYEQYF. DNA for the CDR3: TGTGCCAGCAGTGCCGGACATCAAAGGACCTACGAACAGTACTTC.

A remark on this clonotype: Mismatch with germline at one junction end may stem from a read error. The gene calls are TRBV4-1 and TRBJ1-6; 8 nucleotides match TRBD1. The CDR3 totals 16 residues. Germline V gene data show CDR1 as MGHRA and CDR2 as YSYEKL. CDR3 coding DNA: TGTGCCAGCATCCGGGCTTCTCAGGGGGCTAATTCACCCCTCCACTTT. Translated, it gives CASIRASQGANSPLHF.

The table lists this clonotype with many counts. This chain uses TRBV6-1 with TRBJ2-5, with D perhaps given as TRBD1 or TRBD2 (5 bases each). V dropped 7 bases and J dropped 1 base, with 10 bases sitting between them. From germline, CDR1 is MNHNS and CDR2 SASEGT. The CDR3 covers 13 residues. CDR3 in amino acids: CASTFGAQETQYF. CDR3 coding DNA: TGTGCCAGCACCTTCGGGGCCCAAGAGACCCAGTACTTC.